One T cell receptor (beta chain) is described in this entry. TCR beta CDR3 regions were amplified from RNA transcripts. Carried out on the TCR CDR3, a first-round RT-PCR used the HTBI primer set. TCRdb processed the multiplex PCR reads anew with MiXCR; each CDR3 protein has one entry. The top ten hold approximately 3.9% of the sample, which has fewer than 700,000 distinct CDR3 sequences, 15% to 20% seen once. This entry is derived from a study of T cells in Graves' hyperthyroidism and ophthalmopathy. The CDR3 extends over 13 amino acids. The V and J ends lost 4 bases and 7 bases respectively, with 11 bases between them. Germline-derived CDR1 and CDR2 are LNHDA and SQIVND (reference sequence).

This sequence was found in a woman in her 30s with Graves' hyperthyroidism. Sequencing was done on a sample of blood. The chain employs TRBV19 and TRBJ2-1; no clear D. The CDR3 coding sequence is TGTGCCAGTAGTACAAATGGTGGGAATGAGCAGTTCTTC. The encoded protein is CASSTNGGNEQFF.